This T cell receptor (beta chain) is drawn from a study of blood T cell repertoires in COVID-19. Per the authors' pipeline: Scientists estimated how many nucleated cells there were by amplifying reference gene primers. The method was immunoSEQ multiplex PCR; TCRdb's version includes in-frame clones alone and lacks a portion of them. V and J calls and clone size are given by that table; D and trimming were obtained from the DNA. The table lists 250,000 to 300,000 clones, approximately 91% of them singletons. This CDR3 spans 12 amino acids. Looked up from germline, CDR1 is SGHRS and CDR2 is YFSETQ. V was pared by 1 base and J by 2 bases, with 3 bases between.

This clonotype originated in a woman in her thirties with acute or convalescent COVID-19. V usage is TRBV5-1 and J usage is TRBJ2-5; no clear D gene. The sample taken for sequencing was peripheral blood. The CDR3 sequence is CASSLRQETQYF. The DNA for the CDR3 is TGCGCCAGCAGCTTGCGGCAAGAGACCCAGTACTTC.